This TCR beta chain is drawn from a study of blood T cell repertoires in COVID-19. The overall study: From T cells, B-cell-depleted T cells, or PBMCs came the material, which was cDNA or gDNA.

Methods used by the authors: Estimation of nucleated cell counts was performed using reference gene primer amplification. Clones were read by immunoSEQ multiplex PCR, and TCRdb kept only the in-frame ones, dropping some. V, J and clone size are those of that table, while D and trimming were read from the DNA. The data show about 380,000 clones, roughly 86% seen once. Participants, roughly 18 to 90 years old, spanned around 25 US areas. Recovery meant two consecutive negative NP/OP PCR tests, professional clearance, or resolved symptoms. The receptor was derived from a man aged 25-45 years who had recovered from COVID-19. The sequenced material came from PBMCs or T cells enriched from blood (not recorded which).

The CDR3 DNA follows: TGTGCCAGTAGTTTGCTACAGGGGGCGAACACTGAAGCTTTCTTT. Amino acid sequence: CASSLLQGANTEAFF. This chain uses TRBV19 with TRBJ1-1, with 9 bases fitting TRBD1. Trimming at V came to 5 bases and at J to 1 base, leaving 5 bases not matched to a gene. CDR3 size: 15 residues. In germline, CDR1 is LNHDA, CDR2 SQIVND (reference sequence).